This TCR beta chain was identified during a study of cytomegalovirus exposure and HLA in healthy donors. This PCR relied on a set of 60 Vbeta primers and 13 Jbeta primers. The table came from immunoSEQ multiplex PCR; TCRdb's copy has only in-frame clones and leaves some out. The sample gives over 130,000 clones, approximately 65% of which show up once; 6.5% is in the top ten. Unmatched junction bases numbered 13, after V lost 6 bases and J lost 0 bases. Germline V gives CDR1 ENHRY, CDR2 SYGVKD. The CDR3 contains 18 residues. The source material was PBMCs. The rearrangement uses TRBV10-3 and TRBJ2-7; 11 nucleotides align to TRBD1. This clonotype was sampled from a woman aged 60-75 years in good health and CMV-seronegative. The CDR3 DNA sequence: TGTGCCATCAGCCCGGGACAGGGGGGGAGACTGGTCTCCTACGAGCAGTACTTC. Its translation: CAISPGQGGRLVSYEQYF.